The 23 T cell receptor beta chains given below trace back to one sample, sequenced in a study of post-analysis software for immune sequencing data. Built from TCR beta cDNA, the libraries had unique molecular identifiers in them. From the PCR reads, TCRdb called clonotypes with MiXCR, one entry per CDR3 protein. There are around 400,000 distinct CDR3 sequences in the sample; 35% to 45% occur only once, and approximately 7.1% lies in the top ten. Study conclusions and caveats: When patients were compared with controls, 4 or 5 TRBV segments were more frequent, TRBV5-6, TRBV5-1 and TRBV20-1 among them.

These receptors have no identified antigens. The sample comprised blood. The receptors shown here come from a girl aged 2-10 years with multiple sclerosis.

The chain links TRBV29-1 to TRBJ2-3, with D perhaps matching TRBD1 or TRBD2 (5 bases each). Looked up from germline, CDR1 is SQVTM and CDR2 is ANQGSEA. The V and J ends lost 4 bases and 0 bases respectively, with 11 bases between them. This CDR3 has 14 residues. In DNA form, the CDR3 reads TGCAGCGTTGCCCGGGGCTCTAGCACAGATACGCAGTATTTT. This encodes CSVARGSSTDTQYF.

Regarding this clonotype: One junction end does not reproduce the germline sequence, and a read error may be involved. The V gene is TRBV12-3 or TRBV12-4, the J gene TRBJ1-1; D perhaps matches TRBD1 (5 bases). CDR3 length: 15 residues. CDR3 region: CASSLPMGGNTGAFF. As DNA, the CDR3 is TGTGCCAGCAGTTTACCGATGGGGGGGAACACTGGAGCTTTCTTT.

This clonotype was seen only once. This chain uses TRBV6-5 with TRBJ2-7; 9 bases align to TRBD2. This CDR3 spans 15 amino acids. Germline CDR1 MNHEY, CDR2 SVGAGI. The V and J ends lost 5 bases and 1 base, in that order; junction bases with no gene match: 6. The CDR3 spells CASSGMSGGSYEQYF. As DNA, the CDR3 is TGTGCCAGCAGTGGTATGAGCGGGGGGTCCTACGAGCAGTACTTC.

This clonotype appeared a few times. The V call is TRBV29-1, the J call TRBJ2-5; 9 bases align to TRBD2. Germline lookup yields CDR1 SQVTM and CDR2 ANQGSEA. CDR3 length: 12 residues. V trimming: 6 bases; J trimming: 4 bases; junction bases outside the gene matches: 3. The CDR3 region has the DNA TGCAGCGTAGCGGGAGGAGGAGAGACCCAGTACTTC. Translating gives CSVAGGGETQYF. Complete variable domain (other parts from reference TRBV29-1 and TRBJ2-5): SAVISQKPSRDICQRGTSLTIQCQVDSQVTMMFWYRQQPGQSLTLIATANQGSEATYESGFVIDKFPISRPNLTFSTLTVSNMSPEDSSIYLCSVAGGGETQYFGPGTRLLVL.

The genes are TRBV7-2 and TRBJ2-2; unclear D gene. Deletions cut 5 bases from V and 1 base from J, with 11 bases between. This CDR3 is built from 15 residues. CDR1 and CDR2 from the germline V gene are SGHTA and FQGNSA. The CDR3 DNA reads TGTGCCAGCAGCCCTCGGCGGCAGAACACCGGGGAGCTGTTTTTT. This codes for CASSPRRQNTGELFF.

The V gene is TRBV15, the J gene TRBJ1-1, with D uncertain. The V gene's germline CDR1 is LNHNV and CDR2 YYDKDF (reference sequence). V lost 4 bases and J 1 base, leaving 7 bases between the germline ends. The CDR3 extends over 13 amino acids. The CDR3 protein is CATSTAQNTEAFF. CDR3 DNA: TGTGCCACCAGCACTGCCCAGAACACTGAAGCTTTCTTT.

This clonotype was detected only a few times. J is TRBJ2-5 and V is TRBV5-1; TRBD1 matches at 7 bases. This CDR3 comprises 15 residues. V lost 4 bases, J lost 5 bases, and 11 bases stayed unmatched. Germline lookup yields CDR1 SGHRS and CDR2 YFSETQ. CDR3 region: CASSVGDRARETQYF. For the CDR3, the DNA is TGCGCCAGCAGCGTTGGAGACAGGGCCAGGGAGACCCAGTACTTC.

This clonotype was seen more than once but under ten times. The rearrangement joins TRBV6-2 or TRBV6-3 to TRBJ2-7; 10 bases match TRBD2. Germline assignment: CDR1 MNHEY and CDR2 SVGEGT. The CDR3 contains 15 residues. Unmatched junction bases numbered 3, after V lost 0 bases and J lost 4 bases. The CDR3 protein is CASSYSKREGYEQYF. CDR3 coding DNA: TGTGCCAGCAGTTACTCGAAGCGGGAGGGATACGAGCAGTACTTC.

J is TRBJ1-1 and V is TRBV2; no reliable D call. Trimming stripped 4 bases from V and 3 bases from J, with 15 bases between. The CDR3 spans 15 residues. Looked up from germline, CDR1 is SNHLY and CDR2 is FYNNEI. The DNA of the CDR3 is TGTGCCAGCAGTGTAGGTCTGGCCGGGTACACTGAAGCTTTCTTT. Encoded protein: CASSVGLAGYTEAFF. The full variable domain, its missing parts supplied by reference TRBV2 and TRBJ1-1, is EPEVTQTPSHQVTQMGQEVILRCVPISNHLYFYWYRQILGQKVEFLVSFYNNEISEKSEIFDDQFSVERPDGSNFTLKIRSTKLEDSAMYFCASSVGLAGYTEAFFGQGTRLTVV.

The V and J genes are TRBV20-1 and TRBJ1-2; 8 bases align to TRBD1. The J segment lost 2 bases and the V segment lost 6 bases, leaving 8 bases of the junction unmatched. CDR1 and CDR2 (germline): DFQATT, SNEGSKA (reference sequence). CDR3 length: 14 amino acids. CDR3 nucleotide sequence: TGCAGTGCGGGAGAGGACAGGGCAAACTATGGCTACACCTTC. Its protein product is CSAGEDRANYGYTF.

The J gene is TRBJ1-5, the V gene TRBV20-1, with 8 nucleotides matching TRBD1. Germline V gives CDR1 DFQATT, CDR2 SNEGSKA (reference sequence). Unmatched junction bases numbered 5, after V lost 1 base and J lost 9 bases. The CDR3 is 13 residues long. The CDR3 coding sequence is TGCAGTGCTAGAGGGACAGGGAGCCCGCCCCAGCATTTT. Amino acids: CSARGTGSPPQHF.

This clonotype appeared a few times. The chain links TRBV15 to TRBJ2-3, with D possibly matching TRBD1 (5 bases). CDR3 length: 17 amino acids. The germline gives CDR1 LNHNV, CDR2 YYDKDF (reference sequence). Trimming removed 1 base from V and 4 bases from J, with 18 bases in between. The CDR3 region is CATSRVIYRGVPDTQYF. CDR3 nucleotide sequence: TGTGCCACCAGCAGAGTAATTTATAGGGGTGTTCCAGATACGCAGTATTTT.

V is TRBV15 and J is TRBJ1-6; D gene ambiguous. The ends were cut back, 0 bases at V and 9 bases at J, with 6 bases in the middle. The CDR3 covers 13 residues. In germline, CDR1 is LNHNV, CDR2 YYDKDF (reference sequence). CDR3 in DNA: TGTGCCACCAGCAGAGAATCAGGTTCACCCCTCCACTTT. Its protein is CATSRESGSPLHF. Full variable domain (outside the CDR3, taken from reference TRBV15 and TRBJ1-6): DAMVIQNPRYQVTQFGKPVTLSCSQTLNHNVMYWYQQKSSQAPKLLFHYYDKDFNNEADTPDNFQSRRPNTSFCFLDIRSPGLGDTAMYLCATSRESGSPLHFGNGTRLTVT.

This clonotype appeared a few times. The rearrangement uses TRBV20-1 and TRBJ2-3; D is possibly TRBD1 (6 bases). CDR1 is DFQATT and CDR2 is SNEGSKA in the germline V gene (reference sequence). The V gene lost 6 bases and the J gene lost 1 base, with 17 bases spanning the gap. The CDR3 is 15 amino acids. The CDR3 is CSAGNRETGTDTQYF. The CDR3, as DNA: TGCAGTGCGGGGAACAGGGAGACCGGCACAGATACGCAGTATTTT.

This clonotype was detected only a few times. This sequence joins TRBV12-3 or TRBV12-4 and TRBJ2-3; D might be TRBD1 or TRBD2, each matching 6 bases. This CDR3 region has 17 residues. The ends were cut back, 1 base at V and 5 bases at J, with 19 bases in the middle. The CDR3 sequence: CASSLVGGYAAGDTQYF. The CDR3 nucleotides read TGTGCCAGCAGTTTAGTGGGGGGCTACGCCGCAGGAGATACGCAGTATTTT.

The chain is built from TRBV15 and TRBJ2-7, with D tentatively TRBD1 or TRBD2 (6 bases each). Matching the DNA end better, TRBJ2-5 makes the J call doubtful. The CDR3 is 13 amino acids. The V gene's germline CDR1 is LNHNV and CDR2 YYDKDF (reference sequence). This CDR3 is CATSSRGAQTQYF. CDR3 DNA: TGTGCCACCAGCAGTAGGGGGGCCCAGACCCAGTACTTC.

The V call is TRBV4-1, the J call TRBJ2-1; 11 bases fit TRBD2. Germline trimming cut 1 base from V and 4 bases from J; bases unmatched to any gene: 9. Per germline, CDR1 MGHRA and CDR2 YSYEKL. The CDR3 contains 18 residues. CDR3 sequence (DNA): TGCGCCAGCAGCCAAGGACTAAGGACTAGCGGGTGGTACAATGAGCAGTTCTTC. Amino acids: CASSQGLRTSGWYNEQFF.

The chain carries TRBV7-2 and TRBJ2-3; the D is unclear. The germline V gene encodes CDR1 SGHTA and CDR2 FQGNSA. The V and J ends lost 0 bases and 0 bases respectively, with 25 bases between them. CDR3 size: 21 residues. CDR3: CASSLAGQPTTEAYSTDTQYF. CDR3 DNA: TGTGCCAGCAGCTTAGCAGGCCAGCCCACAACGGAAGCATATAGCACAGATACGCAGTATTTT. The entire variable domain, with the rest obtained from reference TRBV7-2 and TRBJ2-3, is as follows: GAGVSQSPSNKVTEKGKDVELRCDPISGHTALYWYRQSLGQGLEFLIYFQGNSAPDKSGLPSDRFSAERTGGSVSTLTIQRTQQEDSAVYLCASSLAGQPTTEAYSTDTQYFGPGTRLTVL.

This chain uses TRBV7-3 with TRBJ2-5; tentative D call: TRBD1 (5 bases). The V end lost 1 base, the J end lost 0 bases, and 9 bases lay between the germline ends. Germline loops: CDR1 SGHTA, CDR2 FQGTGA. The CDR3 length is 15 residues. The DNA of the CDR3 is TGTGCCAGCAGCTTAATGGGGCAGGACCAAGAGACCCAGTACTTC. It yields the protein CASSLMGQDQETQYF.

This clonotype was counted between two and nine times. In nucleotides, the CDR3 is TGTGCCAGCAGCCAAGGGCTACCGAGCTCCTACAATGAGCAGTTCTTC. It codes for CASSQGLPSSYNEQFF. V is TRBV11-2 and J is TRBJ2-1; D is uncertain. The V gene's germline CDR1 is SGHAT and CDR2 FQNNGV. With 5 bases removed from V and 0 bases from J, the gap between germline ends came to 14 bases. This CDR3 region has 16 residues.

This clonotype was seen a handful of times. The chain joins TRBV20-1 to TRBJ2-7, with TRBD1 identical over 7 bases. The germline V gene encodes CDR1 DFQATT and CDR2 SNEGSKA (reference sequence). The V segment lost 6 bases and the J segment 1 base; nucleotides outside the gene matches: 15. This CDR3 is built from 16 residues. CDR3 in amino acids: CSALKLEQGNSYEQYF. CDR3 nucleotides: TGCAGTGCATTGAAGCTAGAACAGGGGAATTCCTACGAGCAGTACTTC.

The chain employs TRBV5-1 and TRBJ2-7, with 9 bases matching TRBD1. Germline V gives CDR1 SGHRS, CDR2 YFSETQ. The CDR3 length is 16 residues. The V gene end was trimmed by 0 bases and the J gene end by 0 bases; junction bases not matched to a gene: 4. The CDR3 loop is CASSLVGTGISYEQYF. Here the CDR3 DNA reads TGCGCCAGCAGCTTGGTCGGGACAGGGATCTCCTACGAGCAGTACTTC.

This clonotype was detected a few times. This rearrangement joins TRBV6-1 to TRBJ1-5, with D unclear. The CDR3 has 12 amino acids. CDR1 and CDR2 from the germline V gene are MNHNS and SASEGT. V lost 3 bases and J lost 4, with 4 bases in between. Written as DNA, the CDR3 is TGTGCCAGCAGTGACCAGAATCAGCCCCAGCATTTT. As protein: CASSDQNQPQHF.